This T cell receptor (beta chain) was observed in a study of blood T cells in healthy people across ages. As concerns this clonotype: Its cognate antigen is unknown.

Per individual sample, total RNA of at least 5.5 micrograms was extracted. CDR3 length equals 15 residues. Trimming stripped 2 bases from V and 1 base from J, with 8 bases between. The V gene's germline CDR1 is MNHEY and CDR2 SVGAGI. A sample-barcoded 5' primer and a J-beta primer mix were used in a second PCR of roughly 6 to 11 cycles. TCRdb ran MiXCR on the 5' RACE reads and lists one entry per CDR3 protein. The sample carries some 760,000 distinct CDR3 sequences, just under 25% recorded once. Findings and caveats of the study: There were more naive CD4+ cells and higher diversity in long-lived donors than in aged donors.

A further study also used this sample, focusing on T cells of mothers and their children. From that study: A slight, non-significant increase in overlap was found for related mother-child pairs relative to unrelated pairs.

Sequencing was done on a sample of blood. This receptor was taken from a boy aged 5-17 years in good health. The chain employs TRBV6-5 and TRBJ2-2; the D gene is possibly TRBD2 (6 bases). Here the CDR3 reads CASSYRDWNTGELFF. The DNA for the CDR3 is TGTGCCAGCAGTTACAGGGACTGGAACACCGGGGAGCTGTTTTTT.